This TCR beta chain was sequenced during a study of cytomegalovirus exposure and HLA in healthy donors. PCR amplification relied on 60 Vbeta primers (plus 13 Jbeta primers). TCRdb's copy holds only in-frame clones and misses some; the assay was immunoSEQ multiplex PCR. Seen here are roughly 100,000 clones, roughly 76% observed once, and the top ten hold 19%. Remarks on this clone: Its antigen is unknown.

J was trimmed by 7 bases and V by 1 base; bases with no gene match: 5. The germline gives CDR1 SGHNT, CDR2 YENEEA. This CDR3 region has 15 residues. Findings and limits, study-wide: Later analysis indicated greater clonal expansion among HLA-associated TCR beta chains than among equally common other chains. Usually a TCR sequence was rare, but some public TCRs were found in many donors. TCR beta V- and J-gene trimming was later associated with a missense DCLRE1C variant.

This chain uses TRBV11-3 with TRBJ2-1, with TRBD2 matching over 9 bases. The specimen sequenced was PBMCs. This sequence was found in a woman aged 55 to 70 in good health and CMV-seropositive. The CDR3 loop is CASSLGTSALNEQFF. The CDR3 bases are TGTGCCAGCAGCTTAGGGACTAGCGCTTTAAATGAGCAGTTCTTC. Drawing the rest from reference TRBV11-3 and TRBJ2-1, the complete variable domain is EAGVVQSPRYKIIEKKQPVAFWCNPISGHNTLYWYLQNLGQGPELLIRYENEEAVDDSQLPKDRFSAERLKGVDSTLKIQPAELGDSAVYLCASSLGTSALNEQFFGPGTRLTVL.